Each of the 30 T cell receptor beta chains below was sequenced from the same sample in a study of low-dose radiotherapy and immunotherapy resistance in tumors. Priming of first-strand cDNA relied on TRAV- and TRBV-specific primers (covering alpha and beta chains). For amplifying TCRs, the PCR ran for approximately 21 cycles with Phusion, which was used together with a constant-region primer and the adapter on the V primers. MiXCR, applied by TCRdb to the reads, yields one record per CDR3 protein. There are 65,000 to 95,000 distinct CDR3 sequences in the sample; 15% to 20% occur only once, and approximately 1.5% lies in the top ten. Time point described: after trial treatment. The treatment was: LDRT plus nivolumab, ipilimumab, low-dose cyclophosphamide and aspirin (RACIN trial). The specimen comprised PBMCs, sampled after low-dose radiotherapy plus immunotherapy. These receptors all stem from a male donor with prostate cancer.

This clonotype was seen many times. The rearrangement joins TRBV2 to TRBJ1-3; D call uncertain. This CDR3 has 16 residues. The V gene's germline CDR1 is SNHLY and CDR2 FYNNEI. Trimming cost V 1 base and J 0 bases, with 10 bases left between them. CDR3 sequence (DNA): TGTGCCAGCAGTGAAGGGACGGCGAACTCTGGAAACACCATATATTTT. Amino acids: CASSEGTANSGNTIYF.

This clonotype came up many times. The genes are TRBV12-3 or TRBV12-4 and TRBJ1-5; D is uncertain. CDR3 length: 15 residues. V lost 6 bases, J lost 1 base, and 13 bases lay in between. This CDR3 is CASSTLVTSNQPQHF. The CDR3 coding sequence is TGTGCCAGCAGCACGTTGGTCACCAGCAATCAGCCCCAGCATTTT.

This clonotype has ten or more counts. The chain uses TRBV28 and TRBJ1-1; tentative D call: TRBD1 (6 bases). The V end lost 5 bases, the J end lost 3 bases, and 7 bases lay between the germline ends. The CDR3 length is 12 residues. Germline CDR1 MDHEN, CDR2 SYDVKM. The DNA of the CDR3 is TGTGCCAGCAGTAGGGGGGACACTGAAGCTTTCTTT. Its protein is CASSRGDTEAFF. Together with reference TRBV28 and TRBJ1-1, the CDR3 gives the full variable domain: DVKVTQSSRYLVKRTGEKVFLECVQDMDHENMFWYRQDPGLGLRLIYFSYDVKMKEKGDIPEGYSVSREKKERFSLILESASTNQTSMYLCASSRGDTEAFFGQGTRLTVV.

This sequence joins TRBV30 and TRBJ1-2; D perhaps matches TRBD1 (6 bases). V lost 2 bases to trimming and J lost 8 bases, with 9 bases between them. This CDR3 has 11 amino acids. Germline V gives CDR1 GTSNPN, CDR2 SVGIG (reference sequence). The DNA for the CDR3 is TGTGCCTGGAGTAGGACAGACGGCTACACCTTC. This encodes CAWSRTDGYTF.

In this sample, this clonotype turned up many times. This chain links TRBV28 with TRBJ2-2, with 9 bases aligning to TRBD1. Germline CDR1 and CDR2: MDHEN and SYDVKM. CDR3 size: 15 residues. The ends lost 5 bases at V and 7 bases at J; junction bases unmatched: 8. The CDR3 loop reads CASSVPGQGIGELFF. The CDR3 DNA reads TGTGCCAGCAGTGTTCCGGGACAGGGAATCGGGGAGCTGTTTTTT.

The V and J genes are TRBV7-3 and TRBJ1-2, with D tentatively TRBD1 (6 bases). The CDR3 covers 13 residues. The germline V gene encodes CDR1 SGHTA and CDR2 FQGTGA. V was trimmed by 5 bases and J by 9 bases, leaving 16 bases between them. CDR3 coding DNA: TGTGCCAGCAGCACCCCCGGACAGACCCGCTACACCTTC. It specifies CASSTPGQTRYTF.

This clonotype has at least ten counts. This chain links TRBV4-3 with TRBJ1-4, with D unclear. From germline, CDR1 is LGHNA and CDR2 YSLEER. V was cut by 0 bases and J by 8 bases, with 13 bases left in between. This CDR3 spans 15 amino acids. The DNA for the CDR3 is TGCGCCAGCAGCCAAGATCGGGCGCGAAACGAAAAACTGTTTTTT. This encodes CASSQDRARNEKLFF.

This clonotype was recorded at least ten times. DNA of the CDR3: TGCGCCAGCAGCTTGGCCGGGCTCGAGAACACCGGGGAGCTGTTTTTT. It is translated as CASSLAGLENTGELFF. The V gene is TRBV5-1, the J gene TRBJ2-2; D gene unclear. The CDR3 consists of 16 residues. Between the trimmed V and J ends, which lost 0 bases and 1 base, there was a span of 10 bases. CDR1 SGHRS and CDR2 YFSETQ come from the germline V gene.

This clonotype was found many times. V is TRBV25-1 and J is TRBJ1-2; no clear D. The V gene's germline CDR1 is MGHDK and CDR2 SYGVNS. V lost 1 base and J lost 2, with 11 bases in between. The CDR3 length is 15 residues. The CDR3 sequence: CASSESRGNNYGYTF. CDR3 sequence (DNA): TGTGCCAGCAGTGAATCTCGGGGAAACAACTATGGCTACACCTTC.

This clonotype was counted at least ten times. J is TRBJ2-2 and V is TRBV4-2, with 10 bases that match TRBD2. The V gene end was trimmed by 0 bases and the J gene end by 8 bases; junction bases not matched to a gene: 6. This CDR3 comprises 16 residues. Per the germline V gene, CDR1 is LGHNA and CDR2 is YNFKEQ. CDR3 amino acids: CASSQDTSGKSGELFF. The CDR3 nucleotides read TGTGCCAGCAGCCAAGACACTAGCGGGAAGTCTGGGGAGCTGTTTTTT.

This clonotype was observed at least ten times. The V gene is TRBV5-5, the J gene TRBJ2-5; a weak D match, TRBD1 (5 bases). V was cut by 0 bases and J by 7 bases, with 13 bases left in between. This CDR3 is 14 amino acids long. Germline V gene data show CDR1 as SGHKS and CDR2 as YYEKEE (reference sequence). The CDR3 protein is CASSLEWQGWTQYF. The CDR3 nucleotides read TGTGCCAGCAGCTTGGAATGGCAGGGTTGGACCCAGTACTTC.

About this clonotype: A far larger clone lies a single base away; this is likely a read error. Written as DNA, the CDR3 is TGTGCCAGCAGCCAAGATGGTCTAGCGGGCGCTCAAGAGACCCAGTTCTTC. It specifies CASSQDGLAGAQETQFF. J is TRBJ2-1 and V is TRBV4-2, with TRBD2 matching over 8 bases. The CDR3 runs 17 residues. V lost 0 bases and J lost 13; bases outside the gene matches: 17. Germline V lookup: CDR1 LGHNA, CDR2 YNFKEQ.

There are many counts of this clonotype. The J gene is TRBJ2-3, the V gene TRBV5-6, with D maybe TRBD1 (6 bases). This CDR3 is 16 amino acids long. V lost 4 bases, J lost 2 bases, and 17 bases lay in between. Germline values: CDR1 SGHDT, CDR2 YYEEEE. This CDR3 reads CASSLRGTGSTDTQYF. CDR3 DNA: TGTGCCAGCAGCCTGAGGGGGACGGGGTCCACAGATACGCAGTATTTT.

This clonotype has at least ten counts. CDR3 bases: TGTGCCACCAGTGACCCAAGCGGGAGCTCCTACAATGAGCAGTTCTTC. It translates to CATSDPSGSSYNEQFF. V is TRBV24-1 and J is TRBJ2-1; 8 nucleotides line up with TRBD2. J lost 0 bases, V lost 4 bases, and 4 bases had no gene match. CDR1 and CDR2 (germline): KGHDR, SFDVKD. The CDR3 covers 16 residues.

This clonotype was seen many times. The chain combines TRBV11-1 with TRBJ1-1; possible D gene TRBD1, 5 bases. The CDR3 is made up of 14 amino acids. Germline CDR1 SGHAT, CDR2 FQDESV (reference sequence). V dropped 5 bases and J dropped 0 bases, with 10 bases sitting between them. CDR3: CASSRGGLNTEAFF. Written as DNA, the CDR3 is TGTGCCAGCAGCCGCGGGGGATTGAACACTGAAGCTTTCTTT.

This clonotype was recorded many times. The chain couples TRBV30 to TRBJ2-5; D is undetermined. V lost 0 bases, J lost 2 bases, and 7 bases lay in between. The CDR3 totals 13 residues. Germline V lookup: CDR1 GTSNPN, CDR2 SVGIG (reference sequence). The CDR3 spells CAWSVLFQETQYF. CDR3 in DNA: TGTGCCTGGAGTGTACTATTTCAAGAGACCCAGTACTTC.

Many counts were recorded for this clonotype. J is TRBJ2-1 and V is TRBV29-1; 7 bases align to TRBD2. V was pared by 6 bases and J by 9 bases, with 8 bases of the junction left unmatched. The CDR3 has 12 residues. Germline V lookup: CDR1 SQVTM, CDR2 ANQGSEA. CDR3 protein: CSVPRASGEQFF. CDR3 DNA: TGCAGCGTCCCGCGTGCTAGCGGTGAGCAGTTCTTC.

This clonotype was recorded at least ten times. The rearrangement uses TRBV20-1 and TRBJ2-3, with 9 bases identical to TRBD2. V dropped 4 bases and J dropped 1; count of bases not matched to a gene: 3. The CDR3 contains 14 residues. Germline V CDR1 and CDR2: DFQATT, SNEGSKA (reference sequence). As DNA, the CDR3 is TGCAGTGCTACGAGACTAGCGGGCACAGATACGCAGTATTTT. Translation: CSATRLAGTDTQYF.

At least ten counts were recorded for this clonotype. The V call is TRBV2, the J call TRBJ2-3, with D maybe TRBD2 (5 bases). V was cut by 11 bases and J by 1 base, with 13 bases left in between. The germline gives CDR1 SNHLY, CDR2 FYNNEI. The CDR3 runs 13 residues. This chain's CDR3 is CASREGRTDTQYF. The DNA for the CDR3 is TGTGCCTCCCGAGAGGGCCGCACAGATACGCAGTATTTT.

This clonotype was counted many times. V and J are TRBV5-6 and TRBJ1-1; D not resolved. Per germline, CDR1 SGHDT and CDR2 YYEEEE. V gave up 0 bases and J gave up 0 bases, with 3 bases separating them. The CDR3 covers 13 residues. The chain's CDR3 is CASSLDLNTEAFF. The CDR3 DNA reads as TGTGCCAGCAGCTTGGACCTGAACACTGAAGCTTTCTTT. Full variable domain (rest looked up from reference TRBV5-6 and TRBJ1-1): DAGVTQSPTHLIKTRGQQVTLRCSPKSGHDTVSWYQQALGQGPQFIFQYYEEEERQRGNFPDRFSGHQFPNYSSELNVNALLLGDSALYLCASSLDLNTEAFFGQGTRLTVV.

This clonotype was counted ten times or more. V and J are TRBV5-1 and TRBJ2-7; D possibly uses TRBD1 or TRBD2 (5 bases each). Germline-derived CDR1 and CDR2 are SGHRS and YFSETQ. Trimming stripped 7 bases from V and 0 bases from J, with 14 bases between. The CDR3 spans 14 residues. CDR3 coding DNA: TGCGCCAGCCGATCCGGGGCAGCCTCCTACGAGCAGTACTTC. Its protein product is CASRSGAASYEQYF.

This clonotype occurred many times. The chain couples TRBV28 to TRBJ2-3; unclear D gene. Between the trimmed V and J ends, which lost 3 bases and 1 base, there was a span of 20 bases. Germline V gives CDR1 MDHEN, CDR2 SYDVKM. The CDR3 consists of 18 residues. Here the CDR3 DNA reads TGTGCCAGCAGTTTGTTTGAACTCTCTAGTAGTCGCACAGATACGCAGTATTTT. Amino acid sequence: CASSLFELSSSRTDTQYF.

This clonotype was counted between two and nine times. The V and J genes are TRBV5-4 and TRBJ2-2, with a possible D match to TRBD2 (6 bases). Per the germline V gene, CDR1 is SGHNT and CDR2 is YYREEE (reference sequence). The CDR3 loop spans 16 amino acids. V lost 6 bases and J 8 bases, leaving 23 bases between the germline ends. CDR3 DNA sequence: TGTGCCAGCACTCTGGGGAGTGCTGGAGGGGTTGGGGAGCTGTTTTTT. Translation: CASTLGSAGGVGELFF.

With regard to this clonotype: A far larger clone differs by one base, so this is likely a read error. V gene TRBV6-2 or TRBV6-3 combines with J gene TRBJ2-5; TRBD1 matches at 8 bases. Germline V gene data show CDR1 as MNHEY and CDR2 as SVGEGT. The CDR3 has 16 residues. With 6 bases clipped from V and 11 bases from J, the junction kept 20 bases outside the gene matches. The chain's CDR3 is CASSRTGTGVYNEQYF. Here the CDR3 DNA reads TGTGCCAGCAGCCGAACCGGGACAGGCGTTTACAATGAGCAGTACTTC.

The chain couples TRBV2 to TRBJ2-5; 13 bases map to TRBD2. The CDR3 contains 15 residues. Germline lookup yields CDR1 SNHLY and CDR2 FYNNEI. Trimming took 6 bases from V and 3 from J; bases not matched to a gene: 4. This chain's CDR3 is CASRILAGGKETQYF. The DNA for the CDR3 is TGTGCCAGCAGGATACTAGCGGGAGGGAAAGAGACCCAGTACTTC.

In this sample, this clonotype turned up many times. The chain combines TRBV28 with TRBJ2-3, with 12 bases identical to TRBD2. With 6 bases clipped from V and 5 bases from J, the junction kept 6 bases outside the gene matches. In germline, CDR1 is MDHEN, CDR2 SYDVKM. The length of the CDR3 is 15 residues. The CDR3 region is CASSRLAGAIDTQYF. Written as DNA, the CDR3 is TGTGCCAGCAGCCGACTAGCGGGAGCGATAGATACGCAGTATTTT.

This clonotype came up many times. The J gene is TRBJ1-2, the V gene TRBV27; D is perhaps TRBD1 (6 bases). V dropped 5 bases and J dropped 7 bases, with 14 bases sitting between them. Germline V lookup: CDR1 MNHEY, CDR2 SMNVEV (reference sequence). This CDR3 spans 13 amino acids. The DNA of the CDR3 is TGTGCCAGCAGTCTGTACAGGGATAGTGGCTACACCTTC. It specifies CASSLYRDSGYTF.

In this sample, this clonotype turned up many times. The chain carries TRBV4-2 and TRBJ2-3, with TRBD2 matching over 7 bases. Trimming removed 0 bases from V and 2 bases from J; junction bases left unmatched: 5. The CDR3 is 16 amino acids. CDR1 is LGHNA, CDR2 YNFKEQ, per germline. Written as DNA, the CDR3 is TGTGCCAGCAGCCAAGAAGGGAGCGGGATCACAGATACGCAGTATTTT. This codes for CASSQEGSGITDTQYF.

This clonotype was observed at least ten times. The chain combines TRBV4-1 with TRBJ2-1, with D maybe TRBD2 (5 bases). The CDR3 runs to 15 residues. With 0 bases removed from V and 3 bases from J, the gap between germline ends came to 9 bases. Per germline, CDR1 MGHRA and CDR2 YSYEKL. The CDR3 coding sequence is TGCGCCAGCAGCCAAGATCGAGCGGTCTACAATGAGCAGTTCTTC. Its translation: CASSQDRAVYNEQFF.

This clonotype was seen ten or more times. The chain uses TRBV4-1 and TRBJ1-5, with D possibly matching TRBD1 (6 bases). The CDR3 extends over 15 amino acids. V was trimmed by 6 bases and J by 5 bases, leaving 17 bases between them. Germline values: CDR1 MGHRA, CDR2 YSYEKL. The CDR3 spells CASRGALLSDQPQHF. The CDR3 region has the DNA TGCGCCAGCAGGGGGGCTCTACTTTCAGATCAGCCCCAGCATTTT.